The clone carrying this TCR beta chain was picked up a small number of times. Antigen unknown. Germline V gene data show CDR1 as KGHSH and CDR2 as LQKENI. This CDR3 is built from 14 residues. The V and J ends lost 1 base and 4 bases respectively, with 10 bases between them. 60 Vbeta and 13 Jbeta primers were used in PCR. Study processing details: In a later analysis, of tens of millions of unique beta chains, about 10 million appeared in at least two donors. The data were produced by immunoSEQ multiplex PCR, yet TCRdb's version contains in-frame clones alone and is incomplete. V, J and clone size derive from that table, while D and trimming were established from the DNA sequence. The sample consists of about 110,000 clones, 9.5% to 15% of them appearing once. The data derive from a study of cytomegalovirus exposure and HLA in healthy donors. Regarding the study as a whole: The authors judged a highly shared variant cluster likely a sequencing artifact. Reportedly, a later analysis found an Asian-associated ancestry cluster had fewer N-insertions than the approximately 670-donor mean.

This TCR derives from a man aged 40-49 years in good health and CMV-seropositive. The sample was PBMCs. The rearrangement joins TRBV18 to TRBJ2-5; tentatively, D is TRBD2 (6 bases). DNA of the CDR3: TGTGCCAGCTCACCACTAAGGGGAGGAGAGACCCAGTACTTC. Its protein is CASSPLRGGETQYF.